The rows below give T cell receptor beta chains drawn from one sample of a study of regulatory T cells in long-lasting Graves disease. TCRdb independently ran MiXCR on the multiplex PCR reads; one entry per CDR3 protein. The sample shows around 360,000 distinct CDR3 sequences, 15% to 20% of them seen only once. These data were also reused for a study on T cells in Graves' hyperthyroidism and ophthalmopathy.

The material sequenced was peripheral blood mononuclear cells (PBMCs), taken at new diagnosis, from a patient treated with antithyroid drugs. These receptors all stem from a woman aged 18-29 years with Graves disease. Both conserved end residues are part of each CDR3.

v_call,cdr3_aa
TRBV15,CATSRDLVRGQFSNQPQHF
TRBV20-1,CSARSGQLEAFF
TRBV5-1,CASSFLTGYEQYF
TRBV29-1,CSVVGDRAGPGDNEQFF
TRBV6-1,CASSERGLRAPDYEQYF
TRBV7-8,CASSLMVGDETQYF
TRBV19,CASSGGWGTGELFF
TRBV6-2/TRBV6-3,CASSFADQGGGYTF
TRBV6-1,CASSRVFSNQPQHF
TRBV29-1,CSVDRTQGLVRNYGYTF
TRBV7-3,CASSSRGGQGAYTEAFF
TRBV19,CASSVGPSSDTQYF
TRBV20-1,CSALDYSSYEQYF
TRBV27,CASSVDLGQVQETQYF
TRBV10-3,CAISGSGLPSGNTIYF
TRBV11-1,CASKTQFQETQYF
TRBV29-1,CSVATGTYEQYF
TRBV10-2,CASSEPGLGSYEQYF